This T cell receptor (beta chain) derives from a study of control samples from healthy donors and cancer patients (dated by TCRdb to about 2020). About this clone: No antigen is known for it. There are no base qualities to consult, and no much larger clone falls within one base.

The library was built by means of the immunoSEQ multiplex PCR assay. Imported from immuneACCESS, the table was reduced by TCRdb to in-frame sequences with V and J called. These copies leave out some clones; in studies compared against another copy, an unresolved V gene accounts for under half, and the cause of the remainder is not known. A total of some 150,000 clones appear in this sample, about 90% of them only once. The ten largest clones capture under 9% of the sample. CDR3 length: 16 amino acids, cysteine to phenylalanine. Only the CDR3 part of the read is kept: 48 bases, read in frame from the first base. The germline V gene specifies MNHNS as CDR1 and SASEGT as CDR2. The V end loses 0 bases and the J end loses 0 bases, and a stretch of 12 bases separates them.

The receptor chain draws on TRBV6-1 and TRBJ2-7, with no confident D gene call. Source material: blood. The clonotype originates from a man aged 18 to 29 in good health. The DNA sequence reads TGTGCCAGCAGTGAAGCTAACCGCAGGAGCTCCTACGAGCAGTACTTC. This translates into CASSEANRRSSYEQYF.